These T cell receptor beta chains were read from a single sample in a study of T-cell memory formation after mild COVID-19. Using its own MiXCR run on the 5' RACE reads, TCRdb lists one record per CDR3 protein. The data show about 440,000 distinct CDR3 sequences, with over 15% seen just once and approximately 8.1% held by the top ten. Sample: PBMCs or a T cell subset sorted from them (not recorded which). Source of these receptors: an adult woman who had mild COVID-19 (a few samples of this study predate the infection). Cell type and time point are not known. CDR3s include the opening cysteine and the closing phenylalanine or tryptophan. A D gene is named only where the DNA matches it firmly.

j_call: TRBJ2-2
v_call: TRBV12-3/TRBV12-4
d_call: .
cdr3_aa: CASSFLPGLMNTGELFF

j_call: TRBJ1-4
v_call: TRBV11-3
d_call: .
cdr3_aa: CASSLEPDPYSRQQIEKLFF

j_call: TRBJ2-3
v_call: TRBV5-1
d_call: .
cdr3_aa: CASSLTPATSTDTQYF

j_call: TRBJ2-1
v_call: TRBV7-2
d_call: TRBD2
cdr3_aa: CASSLAAGGAYNEQFF

j_call: TRBJ2-5
v_call: TRBV21-1
d_call: .
cdr3_aa: CASSKEAAGGFRETQYF

j_call: TRBJ2-4
v_call: TRBV5-1
d_call: .
cdr3_aa: CASSPITRGQAKNIQYF

j_call: TRBJ1-1
v_call: TRBV10-3
d_call: .
cdr3_aa: CAISEGGAITEAFF

j_call: TRBJ2-5
v_call: TRBV7-3
d_call: TRBD2
cdr3_aa: CASSPYSGTRTIETQYF

j_call: TRBJ1-2
v_call: TRBV18
d_call: .
cdr3_aa: CASSPDTAYGYTF

j_call: TRBJ2-7
v_call: TRBV5-6
d_call: .
cdr3_aa: CASSTPEGLGEQYF

j_call: TRBJ2-2
v_call: TRBV6-1
d_call: TRBD2
cdr3_aa: CASSLAGGSNTGDLFF

j_call: TRBJ1-4
v_call: TRBV3-1
d_call: .
cdr3_aa: CASSQSGAGREKLFF

j_call: TRBJ2-5
v_call: TRBV10-3
d_call: .
cdr3_aa: CAISDQGPQETQYF

j_call: TRBJ2-3
v_call: TRBV24-1
d_call: .
cdr3_aa: CATSDTITDTQYF

j_call: TRBJ2-5
v_call: TRBV3-1
d_call: .
cdr3_aa: CASSPGLGLGETQYF

j_call: TRBJ2-7
v_call: TRBV12-3/TRBV12-4
d_call: TRBD2
cdr3_aa: CASSLSWGGGEQYF

j_call: TRBJ1-3
v_call: TRBV5-5
d_call: TRBD1
cdr3_aa: CASSLVLNRGLSGNTIYF

j_call: TRBJ2-2
v_call: TRBV4-1
d_call: .
cdr3_aa: CASSQEGEAGELFF